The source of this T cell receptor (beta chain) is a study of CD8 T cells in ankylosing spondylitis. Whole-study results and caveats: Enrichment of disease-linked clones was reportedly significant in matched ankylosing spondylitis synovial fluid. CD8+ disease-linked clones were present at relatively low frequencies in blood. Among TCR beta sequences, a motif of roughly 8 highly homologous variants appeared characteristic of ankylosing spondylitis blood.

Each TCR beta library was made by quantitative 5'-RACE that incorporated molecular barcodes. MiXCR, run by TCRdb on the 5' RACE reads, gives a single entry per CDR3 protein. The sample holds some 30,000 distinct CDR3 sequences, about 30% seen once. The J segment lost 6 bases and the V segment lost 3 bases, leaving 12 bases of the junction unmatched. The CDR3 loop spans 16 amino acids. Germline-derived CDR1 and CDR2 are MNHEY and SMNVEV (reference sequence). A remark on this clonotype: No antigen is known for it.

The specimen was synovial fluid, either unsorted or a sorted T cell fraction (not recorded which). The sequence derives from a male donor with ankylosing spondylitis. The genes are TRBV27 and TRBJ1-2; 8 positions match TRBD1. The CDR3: CASSLMARTGTNGYTF. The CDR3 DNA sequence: TGTGCCAGCAGTTTGATGGCCCGGACAGGGACTAATGGCTACACCTTC.